What follows are 17 T cell receptor beta chains derived from one specimen sequenced in a study of molecular identifiers for immune sequencing clone quantification. MiXCR, applied by TCRdb to the PCR reads, yields one record per CDR3 protein. Here the sample spans about 640,000 distinct CDR3 sequences, approximately 20% being singletons. Sequencing was done on a sample of naive CD8+ T cells from blood, with Jurkat cell RNA spiked in. Subset defined: FACS-sorted CD8+CD4-CCR7+CD45RA+ naive T cells. Source of these receptors: a human donor in good health. Some libraries in this study had Jurkat cell RNA spiked in.

The chain links TRBV15 to TRBJ2-7, with 7 positions matching TRBD1. Germline assignment: CDR1 LNHNV and CDR2 YYDKDF (reference sequence). CDR3 size: 14 residues. The V and J ends lost 0 bases and 5 bases, in that order; junction bases with no gene match: 4. The CDR3 nucleotides are TGTGCCACCAGCAGAGAAGACAGGGCCAACGAGCAGTACTTC. Its protein product is CATSREDRANEQYF.

For this clonotype: This may stem from a read error, because a much larger clone lies one nucleotide away. The gene calls are TRBV5-6 and TRBJ2-3; D gene unclear. This CDR3 spans 13 amino acids. The germline CDR1 and CDR2 sequences are SGHDT and YYEEEE. Here the CDR3 reads CTSSSGRTDTQYF. The DNA of the CDR3 is TGTACCAGCAGCTCTGGACGCACAGATACGCAGTATTTT. Supplemented by reference TRBV5-6 and TRBJ2-3, the full variable domain reads DAGVTQSPTHLIKTRGQQVTLRCSPKSGHDTVSWYQQALGQGPQFIFQYYEEEERQRGNFPDRFSGHQFPNYSSELNVNALLLGDSALYLCTSSSGRTDTQYFGPGTRLTVL.

This clonotype was detected ten times or more. This chain uses TRBV5-1 with TRBJ2-7; D not certain. In germline, CDR1 is SGHRS, CDR2 YFSETQ. This CDR3 is 13 amino acids long. Deletions cut 0 bases from V and 3 bases from J, with 7 bases between. CDR3 region: CASSLGSNYEQYF. The CDR3 region has the DNA TGCGCCAGCAGCTTGGGGTCCAACTACGAGCAGTACTTC.

This clonotype was counted many times. The V gene is TRBV20-1, the J gene TRBJ1-2; no reliable D call. This CDR3 is built from 12 residues. Trimming took off 6 bases at V and 3 bases at J, with 11 bases between the two ends. The germline gives CDR1 DFQATT, CDR2 SNEGSKA (reference sequence). CDR3 protein: CSATDPDYGYTF. CDR3 bases: TGCAGTGCCACAGATCCAGACTATGGCTACACCTTC.

This clonotype was observed at least ten times. This chain connects TRBV7-8 to TRBJ2-3; 11 nucleotides align to TRBD2. The CDR3 is made up of 17 amino acids. With V trimmed by 1 base and J by 4 bases, 7 bases remained unmatched. CDR1 and CDR2 from the germline V gene are SGHVS and FQNEAQ. The CDR3 sequence is CASSLELAGGPSDTQYF. For the CDR3, the DNA is TGTGCCAGCAGCTTAGAATTAGCGGGGGGGCCTTCAGATACGCAGTATTTT. Full variable domain (rest looked up from reference TRBV7-8 and TRBJ2-3): GAGVSQSPRYKVAKRGQDVALRCDPISGHVSLFWYQQALGQGPEFLTYFQNEAQLDKSGLPSDRFFAERPEGSVSTLKIQRTQQEDSAVYLCASSLELAGGPSDTQYFGPGTRLTVL.

This clonotype has at least ten counts. The chain uses TRBV27 and TRBJ2-2, with TRBD2 matching 14 bases. With V trimmed by 4 bases and J by 3 bases, 1 base remained unmatched. The CDR3 runs to 16 residues. Germline V lookup: CDR1 MNHEY, CDR2 SMNVEV (reference sequence). Here the CDR3 reads CASSSGLAGDTGELFF. In nucleotides, the CDR3 is TGTGCCAGCAGTTCGGGACTAGCGGGGGACACCGGGGAGCTGTTTTTT.

This clonotype was found a few times. V and J are TRBV27 and TRBJ1-5; D gene uncertain. V was trimmed by 2 bases and J by 4 bases, leaving 12 bases between them. This CDR3 spans 15 amino acids. Per germline, CDR1 MNHEY and CDR2 SMNVEV (reference sequence). DNA of the CDR3: TGTGCCAGCAGTTTAATATCTGACGGAAATCAGCCCCAGCATTTT. The encoded protein is CASSLISDGNQPQHF.

To note about this clonotype: A much larger clonotype is one base distant, so this may be a read error. V gene TRBV7-9 combines with J gene TRBJ2-7; either TRBD1 or TRBD2 may fit D (5 bases each). CDR3 length: 16 amino acids. The V gene's germline CDR1 is SEHNR and CDR2 FQNEAQ (reference sequence). DNA of the CDR3: TGTGCCAGCAGCTCCCACCCCTGGGACGGGTCCTACGGGCAGTACTTC. Its translation: CASSSHPWDGSYGQYF.

This chain joins TRBV19 and TRBJ2-3; possibly TRBD2 for D (5 bases). There are 18 residues in the CDR3. Germline loops: CDR1 LNHDA, CDR2 SQIVND (reference sequence). The V and J ends lost 0 bases and 2 bases respectively, with 18 bases between them. CDR3 amino acids: CASSIEIGLGLLTDTQYF. The CDR3 DNA is TGTGCCAGTAGTATAGAAATAGGACTTGGATTACTCACAGATACGCAGTATTTT.

This clonotype was recorded many times. The chain couples TRBV4-3 to TRBJ2-3; 10 bases map to TRBD2. In germline, CDR1 is LGHNA, CDR2 YSLEER. The CDR3 is 19 amino acids. With 0 bases clipped from V and 4 bases from J, the junction kept 13 bases outside the gene matches. The CDR3 spells CASSQDGDQAGGLPDTQYF. For the CDR3, the DNA is TGCGCCAGCAGCCAAGATGGGGACCAAGCGGGGGGGCTCCCAGATACGCAGTATTTT.

For the CDR3, the DNA is TGTGCCAGCCGCCTCCCCTCAGATACGCAGTATTTT. Translation gives CASRLPSDTQYF. V gene TRBV13 combines with J gene TRBJ2-3, with D hard to call. Trimming cost V 8 bases and J 4 bases, with 10 bases left between them. Germline V lookup: CDR1 PRHDT, CDR2 FYEKMQ (reference sequence). The CDR3 length is 12 residues.

J is TRBJ1-1 and V is TRBV4-3; tentatively, D is TRBD1 (6 bases). V was pared by 0 bases and J by 11 bases, with 19 bases between. The length of the CDR3 is 15 residues. Germline CDR1 LGHNA, CDR2 YSLEER. CDR3 amino acids: CASSQEPGQSERAFF. The CDR3 DNA reads TGCGCCAGCAGCCAAGAACCCGGACAGTCGGAGAGGGCTTTCTTT.

With respect to this clonotype: A read error may be the cause here, since a much bigger clone is one base away. The chain recombines TRBV27 with TRBJ2-7; TRBD2 aligns across 10 bases. Germline lookup yields CDR1 MNHEY and CDR2 SMNVEV (reference sequence). The CDR3 loop spans 15 amino acids. The CDR3: CASRHRTSGSYEQCF. CDR3 bases: TGTGCCAGCAGACACCGGACTAGCGGTTCCTACGAGCAGTGCTTC.

The chain carries TRBV6-5 and TRBJ1-2; 7 bases line up with TRBD1. The J segment lost 5 bases and the V segment lost 7 bases, leaving 4 bases of the junction unmatched. CDR3 length: 12 amino acids. The germline V gene has CDR1 MNHEY and CDR2 SVGAGI. The CDR3 DNA sequence: TGTGCCAGCACAGGGGGTAGTTATGGCTACACCTTC. This translates into CASTGGSYGYTF.

V gene TRBV9 combines with J gene TRBJ2-1; possibly TRBD1 or TRBD2 for D (6 bases each). The germline V gene encodes CDR1 SGDLS and CDR2 YYNGEE. The V and J ends lost 0 bases and 4 bases respectively, with 11 bases between them. The CDR3 totals 15 residues. CDR3 amino acids: CASSVDWGAYNEQFF. The DNA of the CDR3 is TGTGCCAGCAGCGTAGACTGGGGGGCTTACAATGAGCAGTTCTTC.

In its sample, this clonotype was seen a few times. The V and J genes are TRBV27 and TRBJ1-2; 9 nucleotides align to TRBD1. The CDR3 is 14 amino acids. Germline-derived CDR1 and CDR2 are MNHEY and SMNVEV (reference sequence). After removal of 5 bases from V and 7 bases from J, the junction contained 8 bases not matched to a gene. CDR3 sequence reads: CASSHGQGISGYTF. CDR3 nucleotide sequence: TGTGCCAGCAGTCACGGACAGGGGATAAGTGGCTACACCTTC.

This clonotype was seen a few times. This sequence joins TRBV4-2 and TRBJ1-3, with D uncertain. The CDR3 loop spans 15 amino acids. Germline V CDR1 and CDR2: LGHNA, YNFKEQ. The germline V and J ends were trimmed by 0 bases and 0 bases, with 6 bases remaining between them. CDR3 sequence reads: CASSQEAISGNTIYF. The DNA for the CDR3 is TGTGCCAGCAGCCAAGAAGCAATCTCTGGAAACACCATATATTTT.